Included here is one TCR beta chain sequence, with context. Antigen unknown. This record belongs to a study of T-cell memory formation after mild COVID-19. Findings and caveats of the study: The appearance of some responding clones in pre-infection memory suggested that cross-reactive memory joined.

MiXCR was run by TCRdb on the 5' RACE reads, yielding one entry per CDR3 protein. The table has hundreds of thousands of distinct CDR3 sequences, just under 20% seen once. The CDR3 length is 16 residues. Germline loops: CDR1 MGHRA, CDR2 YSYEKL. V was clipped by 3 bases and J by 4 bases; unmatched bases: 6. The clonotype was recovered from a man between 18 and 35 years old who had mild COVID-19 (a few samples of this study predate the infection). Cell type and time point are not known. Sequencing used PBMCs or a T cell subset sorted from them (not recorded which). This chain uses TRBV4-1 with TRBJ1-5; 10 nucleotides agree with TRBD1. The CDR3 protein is CASSHPRGQGNQPQHF. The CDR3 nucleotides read TGCGCCAGCAGCCATCCCAGGGGACAGGGGAATCAGCCCCAGCATTTT.